This T cell receptor (beta chain) comes out of a study of blood T cell repertoires in COVID-19. Across the study: Sample material is recorded as cDNA or gDNA derived from T cells, B-cell-depleted T cells, or PBMCs.

Per the study methods: Estimation of nucleated cell counts relied on the amplification of reference gene primers. The table came from immunoSEQ multiplex PCR; TCRdb's copy has only in-frame clones and leaves some out. The V and J calls and clone size were taken over from that table, and D and trimming were inferred from the DNA. The table shows approximately 80,000 clones, with 90% occurring only once. V lost 6 bases, J lost 1 base, and 25 bases lay in between. The V gene's germline CDR1 is LNHNV and CDR2 YYDKDF (reference sequence). This CDR3 has 19 amino acids. The source is a woman aged 45 to 65 in a cohort sampled during active COVID-19. The sample was peripheral blood. The V gene is TRBV15, the J gene TRBJ1-3; D gene unclear. CDR3 nucleotide sequence: TGTGCCACCAGGAACCGTTACCCGTCACAGCCCTCTTCTGGAAACACCATATATTTT. Translating it yields CATRNRYPSQPSSGNTIYF.